This TCR beta chain was obtained from a study of cytomegalovirus exposure and HLA in healthy donors. Turning to the study itself: T cells numbering about 179 million yielded roughly 120 million unique TCR beta sequences in an earlier analysis. Whole-study findings and limits: Per a later analysis, HLA-associated TCR beta chains showed more clonal expansion than other, equally common TCR beta chains.

Each of the donors was a healthy bone marrow donor. The PCR used 60 Vbeta and 13 Jbeta primers. This table comes from immunoSEQ multiplex PCR, and its TCRdb copy is limited to in-frame clones, with some not included. This sample's table reports roughly 53,000 clones. J lost 0 bases, V lost 1 base, and 15 bases had no gene match. This CDR3 has 20 residues. Germline values: CDR1 SGHVS, CDR2 FNYEAQ. About this clone: Antigen: not known.

The sample consisted of PBMCs. This chain connects TRBV7-6 to TRBJ2-7; 10 bases are a match to TRBD1. This TCR was recovered from a man between 18 and 29 years old in good health and CMV-seropositive. The CDR3 bases are TGTGCCAGCAGCTTAGACTGGGACAGGGGACCCGAGGTGGGCTCCTACGAGCAGTACTTC. This gives the protein CASSLDWDRGPEVGSYEQYF.